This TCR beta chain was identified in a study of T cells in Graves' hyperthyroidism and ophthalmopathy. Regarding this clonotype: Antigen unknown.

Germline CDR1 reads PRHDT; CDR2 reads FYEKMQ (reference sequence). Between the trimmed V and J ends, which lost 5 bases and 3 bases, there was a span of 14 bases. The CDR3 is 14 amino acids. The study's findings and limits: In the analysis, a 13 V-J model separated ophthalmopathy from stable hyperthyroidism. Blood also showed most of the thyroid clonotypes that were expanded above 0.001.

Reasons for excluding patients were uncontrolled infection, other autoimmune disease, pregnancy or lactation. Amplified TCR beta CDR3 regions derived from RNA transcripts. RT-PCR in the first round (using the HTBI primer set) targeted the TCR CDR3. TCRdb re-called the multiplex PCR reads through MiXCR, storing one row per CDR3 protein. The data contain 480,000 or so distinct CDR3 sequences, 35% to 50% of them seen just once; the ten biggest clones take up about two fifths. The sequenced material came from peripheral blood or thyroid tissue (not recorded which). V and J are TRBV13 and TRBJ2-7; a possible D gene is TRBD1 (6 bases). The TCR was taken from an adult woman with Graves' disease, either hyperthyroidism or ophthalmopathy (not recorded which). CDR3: CASSEGPGVYEQYF. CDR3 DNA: TGTGCCAGCAGCGAAGGCCCAGGGGTCTACGAGCAGTACTTC.